These T cell receptor beta chains were read from a single sample in a study of cytomegalovirus exposure and HLA in healthy donors. Measured with immunoSEQ multiplex PCR; TCRdb has only the in-frame clones, and not every one. The sample comprises about 120,000 clones, 75% of which are singletons, and less than 3% rests with the top ten. Sequenced material: PBMCs. Receptors were obtained from a woman between 40 and 55 years old in good health and CMV-seropositive. The CDR3 runs from the conserved cysteine through the conserved F or W. A D gene is named only where the DNA matches it firmly. The size entry is marked missing in some rows and otherwise reads once, few, many or a size class.

v_call: TRBV6-5
j_call: TRBJ1-3
d_call: TRBD1
clone_size: .
cdr3_aa: CASSPDRDGNTIYF
cdr3_nt: TGTGCCAGCAGTCCCGACAGGGATGGAAACACCATATATTTT

v_call: TRBV19
j_call: TRBJ1-5
d_call: .
clone_size: .
cdr3_aa: CASSIDGNQPQHF
cdr3_nt: TGTGCCAGTAGTATAGACGGGAATCAGCCCCAGCATTTT

v_call: TRBV4-3
j_call: TRBJ1-4
d_call: TRBD1
clone_size: .
cdr3_aa: CASSQYRDRGLSNEKLFF
cdr3_nt: TGCGCCAGCAGCCAGTACCGGGACAGGGGGCTGTCTAATGAAAAACTGTTTTTT

v_call: TRBV18
j_call: TRBJ2-3
d_call: .
clone_size: .
cdr3_aa: CASSPRVVGLSTDTQYF
cdr3_nt: TGTGCCAGCTCACCTCGCGTTGTGGGGCTTAGCACAGATACGCAGTATTTT

v_call: TRBV7-3
j_call: TRBJ2-1
d_call: .
clone_size: .
cdr3_aa: CASSFLSPGGEQFF
cdr3_nt: TGTGCCAGCAGCTTTTTATCCCCCGGGGGTGAGCAGTTCTTC

v_call: TRBV7-2
j_call: TRBJ1-6
d_call: .
clone_size: .
cdr3_aa: CASSDRSSPLHF
cdr3_nt: TGTGCCAGCAGCGATCGTAGTTCACCCCTCCACTTT

v_call: TRBV5-6
j_call: TRBJ1-6
d_call: .
clone_size: few
cdr3_aa: CASSSTRLGSPLHF
cdr3_nt: TGTGCCAGCAGCTCGACGCGGCTCGGTTCACCCCTCCACTTT

v_call: TRBV10-3
j_call: TRBJ1-1
d_call: .
clone_size: .
cdr3_aa: CAISGQEGTEAFF
cdr3_nt: TGTGCCATCAGTGGCCAGGAGGGGACTGAAGCTTTCTTT

v_call: TRBV5-6
j_call: TRBJ2-5
d_call: .
clone_size: .
cdr3_aa: CASSRSVLEETQYF
cdr3_nt: TGTGCCAGCAGCCGCTCGGTTTTGGAAGAGACCCAGTACTTC

v_call: TRBV5-6
j_call: TRBJ2-2
d_call: TRBD1
clone_size: .
cdr3_aa: CASSLVPGGYTGELFF
cdr3_nt: TGTGCCAGCAGCTTGGTCCCAGGGGGCTACACCGGGGAGCTGTTTTTT

v_call: TRBV9
j_call: TRBJ1-1
d_call: .
clone_size: .
cdr3_aa: CASSSRGGTEAFF
cdr3_nt: TGTGCCAGCAGCTCGAGGGGGGGGACTGAAGCTTTCTTT

v_call: TRBV30
j_call: TRBJ2-4
d_call: .
clone_size: .
cdr3_aa: CAWREGTIQYF
cdr3_nt: TGTGCCTGGAGGGAGGGTACGATTCAGTACTTC

v_call: TRBV6-1
j_call: TRBJ2-7
d_call: TRBD2
clone_size: .
cdr3_aa: CASTTSGGLEQYF
cdr3_nt: TGTGCCAGCACCACTAGCGGGGGATTAGAGCAGTACTTC

v_call: TRBV7-3
j_call: TRBJ1-1
d_call: .
clone_size: .
cdr3_aa: CASSFSQNTEAFF
cdr3_nt: TGTGCCAGCAGCTTTTCCCAGAACACTGAAGCTTTCTTT

v_call: TRBV27
j_call: TRBJ1-1
d_call: TRBD1
clone_size: .
cdr3_aa: CASSSLLTGVNTEAFF
cdr3_nt: TGTGCCAGCAGTTCCCTCCTCACAGGGGTGAACACTGAAGCTTTCTTT

v_call: TRBV4-1
j_call: TRBJ2-5
d_call: .
clone_size: .
cdr3_aa: CASSQTSLGETQYF
cdr3_nt: TGCGCCAGCAGCCAGACTAGTCTTGGTGAGACCCAGTACTTC

v_call: TRBV27
j_call: TRBJ2-2
d_call: TRBD1
clone_size: .
cdr3_aa: CASSLRTRPDRGPGELFF
cdr3_nt: TGTGCCAGCAGTTTACGCACTCGCCCAGACAGGGGCCCCGGGGAGCTGTTTTTT

v_call: TRBV27
j_call: TRBJ1-2
d_call: TRBD1
clone_size: .
cdr3_aa: CASSLSQGADYGYTF
cdr3_nt: TGTGCCAGCAGTTTATCTCAGGGGGCGGACTATGGCTACACCTTC

v_call: TRBV28
j_call: TRBJ2-7
d_call: TRBD1
clone_size: .
cdr3_aa: CASRLTPGQGAYEQYF
cdr3_nt: TGTGCCAGCAGGCTGACCCCGGGACAGGGGGCATACGAGCAGTACTTC

v_call: TRBV6-5
j_call: TRBJ1-1
d_call: .
clone_size: .
cdr3_aa: CASSYATGAGRSNFF
cdr3_nt: TGTGCCAGCAGTTACGCGACAGGAGCCGGTCGCTCTAATTTCTTT

v_call: TRBV4-1
j_call: TRBJ1-2
d_call: TRBD1
clone_size: .
cdr3_aa: CASSQGGQGKSNYGYTF
cdr3_nt: TGCGCCAGCAGCCAGGGTGGACAGGGGAAGAGCAACTATGGCTACACCTTC

v_call: TRBV18
j_call: TRBJ2-7
d_call: TRBD1
clone_size: once
cdr3_aa: CASSLPRGQGDEQYF
cdr3_nt: TGTGCCAGCTCTCTTCCGAGAGGACAGGGAGACGAGCAGTACTTC

v_call: TRBV6-1
j_call: TRBJ1-1
d_call: .
clone_size: .
cdr3_aa: CASSEVGRGGTEAFF
cdr3_nt: TGTGCCAGCAGTGAAGTGGGTAGGGGAGGCACTGAAGCTTTCTTT

v_call: TRBV11-2
j_call: TRBJ1-1
d_call: .
clone_size: .
cdr3_aa: CASSFGDTTNTEAFF
cdr3_nt: TGTGCCAGCAGCTTCGGGGACACAACCAACACTGAAGCTTTCTTT

v_call: TRBV10-3
j_call: TRBJ2-7
d_call: TRBD1
clone_size: .
cdr3_aa: CAIASGTGGYEQYF
cdr3_nt: TGTGCCATCGCCTCCGGGACAGGGGGCTACGAGCAGTACTTC

v_call: TRBV7-6
j_call: TRBJ2-3
d_call: TRBD1
clone_size: .
cdr3_aa: CASRQGSTDTQYF
cdr3_nt: TGTGCCAGTAGACAGGGTTCCACAGATACGCAGTATTTT

v_call: TRBV11-2
j_call: TRBJ2-1
d_call: TRBD2
clone_size: once
cdr3_aa: CASSSTSGGYNEQFF
cdr3_nt: TGTGCCAGCAGCAGTACTAGCGGAGGATACAATGAGCAGTTCTTC

v_call: TRBV5-1
j_call: TRBJ1-5
d_call: .
clone_size: .
cdr3_aa: CASSLHSNNQPQHF
cdr3_nt: TGCGCCAGCAGCTTACACAGCAACAATCAGCCCCAGCATTTT

v_call: TRBV11-2
j_call: TRBJ1-6
d_call: TRBD1
clone_size: .
cdr3_aa: CASSTQPTGNGSPLHF
cdr3_nt: TGTGCCAGCAGCACTCAACCGACAGGGAATGGGTCACCCCTCCACTTT

v_call: TRBV29-1
j_call: TRBJ1-1
d_call: .
clone_size: .
cdr3_aa: CSVVVRGTLNTEAFF
cdr3_nt: TGCAGCGTTGTTGTGAGGGGGACGTTGAACACTGAAGCTTTCTTT

v_call: TRBV10-3
j_call: TRBJ2-7
d_call: TRBD2
clone_size: .
cdr3_aa: CASSEASGSSYEQYF
cdr3_nt: TGTGCCAGCAGTGAAGCTAGCGGGAGCTCCTACGAGCAGTACTTC

v_call: TRBV30
j_call: TRBJ2-5
d_call: TRBD2
clone_size: .
cdr3_aa: CAWSTGLAGGETQYF
cdr3_nt: TGTGCCTGGAGTACGGGACTAGCGGGAGGGGAGACCCAGTACTTC

v_call: TRBV4-1
j_call: TRBJ1-2
d_call: .
clone_size: once
cdr3_aa: CASSQEPGNTYGYTF
cdr3_nt: TGCGCCAGCAGCCAAGAACCCGGGAATACCTATGGCTACACCTTC

v_call: TRBV4-1
j_call: TRBJ1-1
d_call: TRBD1
clone_size: few
cdr3_aa: CASSQGLQGATEAFF
cdr3_nt: TGCGCCAGCAGCCAAGGATTACAGGGGGCCACTGAAGCTTTCTTT

v_call: TRBV7-2
j_call: TRBJ1-5
d_call: TRBD1
clone_size: .
cdr3_aa: CASSVEGQLNQPQHF
cdr3_nt: TGTGCCAGCAGCGTAGAGGGACAGCTCAATCAGCCCCAGCATTTT

v_call: TRBV28
j_call: TRBJ1-1
d_call: .
clone_size: .
cdr3_aa: CASSPPGGTEAFF
cdr3_nt: TGTGCCAGCAGTCCACCGGGGGGCACTGAAGCTTTCTTT

v_call: TRBV10-3
j_call: TRBJ1-1
d_call: .
clone_size: .
cdr3_aa: CAISVQGRTEAFF
cdr3_nt: TGTGCCATCAGTGTTCAGGGCAGGACTGAAGCTTTCTTT

v_call: TRBV7-2
j_call: TRBJ1-3
d_call: TRBD1
clone_size: .
cdr3_aa: CASSLEQGAGGGNTIYF
cdr3_nt: TGTGCCAGCAGCTTAGAACAGGGGGCAGGAGGTGGAAACACCATATATTTT

v_call: TRBV6-5
j_call: TRBJ2-3
d_call: .
clone_size: .
cdr3_aa: CASSLGGPSDTQYF
cdr3_nt: TGTGCCAGCAGCCTTGGAGGGCCTTCAGATACGCAGTATTTT

v_call: TRBV29-1
j_call: TRBJ2-2
d_call: .
clone_size: few
cdr3_aa: CSVSAGTNTGELFF
cdr3_nt: TGCAGCGTGTCGGCGGGGACGAACACCGGGGAGCTGTTTTTT

v_call: TRBV28
j_call: TRBJ2-7
d_call: TRBD1
clone_size: .
cdr3_aa: CASRKGQGSYEQYF
cdr3_nt: TGTGCCAGCAGAAAGGGACAGGGCTCCTACGAGCAGTACTTC

v_call: TRBV5-3
j_call: TRBJ2-7
d_call: TRBD2
clone_size: few
cdr3_aa: CARSLGLAGDLSSYEQYF
cdr3_nt: TGTGCCAGAAGCTTAGGACTAGCGGGAGATTTGAGCTCCTACGAGCAGTACTTC

v_call: TRBV30
j_call: TRBJ2-7
d_call: TRBD1
clone_size: few
cdr3_aa: CAWIPGTATYEQYF
cdr3_nt: TGTGCCTGGATACCCGGGACAGCCACCTACGAGCAGTACTTC

v_call: TRBV6-6
j_call: TRBJ1-1
d_call: .
clone_size: .
cdr3_aa: CASSLQGIEAFF
cdr3_nt: TGTGCCAGCAGTTTACAGGGAATTGAAGCTTTCTTT

v_call: TRBV11-2
j_call: TRBJ2-2
d_call: TRBD2
clone_size: .
cdr3_aa: CASSPRGGNTGELFF
cdr3_nt: TGTGCCAGCAGCCCGCGGGGGGGGAACACCGGGGAGCTGTTTTTT

v_call: TRBV4-3
j_call: TRBJ2-5
d_call: TRBD2
clone_size: .
cdr3_aa: CASSQELAGLLQETQYF
cdr3_nt: TGCGCCAGCAGCCAAGAACTAGCGGGACTTCTTCAAGAGACCCAGTACTTC

v_call: TRBV4-1
j_call: TRBJ2-7
d_call: TRBD2
clone_size: .
cdr3_aa: CASSPVDGRYPYEQYF
cdr3_nt: TGCGCCAGCAGCCCCGTAGACGGGAGGTACCCCTACGAGCAGTACTTC

v_call: TRBV7-9
j_call: TRBJ1-1
d_call: .
clone_size: few
cdr3_aa: CASSSRTDTEAFF
cdr3_nt: TGTGCCAGCAGCTCTAGGACAGACACTGAAGCTTTCTTT

v_call: TRBV2
j_call: TRBJ2-1
d_call: TRBD1
clone_size: .
cdr3_aa: CASGGAGTEIIYEQFF
cdr3_nt: TGTGCCAGCGGTGGGGCAGGGACAGAGATTATATATGAGCAGTTCTTC

v_call: TRBV11-2
j_call: TRBJ2-7
d_call: TRBD1
clone_size: once
cdr3_aa: CASSEGQAYEQYF
cdr3_nt: TGTGCCAGCAGCGAGGGACAGGCCTACGAGCAGTACTTC